These 8 T cell receptor beta chains originate from one sample sequenced in a study of CD8+CD57+ T cells in acquired aplastic anemia (dated by TCRdb to 2016 to 2019). The sequencer listed for this sample is Illumina HiSeq 2000. Genomic DNA served as template for TCR beta VDJ combination and CDR3 sequence profiling. TCRdb passed the public sequencing reads through fastp at Q25 and MiXCR, retaining productive beta sequences. Rows matching on CDR3 protein sequence are summarized as one entry with the most common DNA and genes. Counted in this sample were 310,000 or so distinct CDR3 sequences; under 60% of them appeared once. The leading ten clones occupy approximately 1.3% of the sample. The patients picked for sequencing were ones in whom flow cytometry had shown an expansion of CD8+CD57+ cells. Sample: sorted CD4+, CD8+, or CD8+CD57+ T cells (not recorded which) from PBMCs. The origin of the receptors is a human donor with aplastic anemia.

This chain uses TRBV10-3 with TRBJ1-4; D unresolved. The CDR3 is made up of 14 amino acids. Trimming stripped 9 bases from V and 0 bases from J, with 11 bases between. Germline values: CDR1 ENHRY, CDR2 SYGVKD. The CDR3 protein is CAIAASATNEKLFF. In DNA, the CDR3 is TGTGCCATAGCGGCGTCTGCAACTAATGAAAAACTGTTTTTT.

This clonotype showed up just a few times. J is TRBJ2-2 and V is TRBV6-4; D not certain. V lost 0 bases and J lost 5, with 4 bases in between. Germline CDR1 and CDR2: MRHNA and SNTAGT. The CDR3 has 13 residues. CDR3 in DNA: TGTGCCAGCAGTGACTCCTCGACCGGGGAGCTGTTTTTT. Its protein is CASSDSSTGELFF.

The DNA for the CDR3 is TGTGCCAGCAGTTTTTTTGCGACCTACGAGCAGTACTTC. Translated, it gives CASSFFATYEQYF. V and J are TRBV12-3 or TRBV12-4 and TRBJ2-7, with D hard to call. The CDR3 is made up of 13 amino acids. The V gene lost 3 bases and the J gene lost 2 bases, with 8 bases spanning the gap.

The genes are TRBV7-6 and TRBJ2-1; D possibly uses TRBD1 or TRBD2 (5 bases each). V shed 1 base and J shed 15 bases, with 13 bases lying between them. The V gene's germline CDR1 is SGHVS and CDR2 FNYEAQ. This CDR3 has 12 residues. The CDR3 loop reads CASSLGGGSTFF. The CDR3, as DNA: TGTGCCAGCAGCTTAGGTGGGGGTAGCACGTTCTTC.

This clonotype was recorded many times. V is TRBV5-6 and J is TRBJ1-1; the D gene is possibly TRBD1 (6 bases). The length of the CDR3 is 13 residues. Germline loops: CDR1 SGHDT, CDR2 YYEEEE. V lost 4 bases and J 1 base, leaving 8 bases between the germline ends. The CDR3 sequence is CASSRDKNTEAFF. The CDR3 coding sequence is TGTGCCAGCAGCCGGGACAAGAACACTGAAGCTTTCTTT.

The chain has TRBV15 and TRBJ1-5; D perhaps matches TRBD1 (6 bases). The CDR3 covers 17 residues. Germline V gene lookup returns CDR1 LNHNV and CDR2 YYDKDF (reference sequence). Trimming took 0 bases from V and 4 from J, leaving 16 bases between them. CDR3 loop: CATSRDAPVGANQPQHF. The CDR3 DNA reads as TGTGCCACCAGCAGAGATGCCCCCGTGGGGGCTAATCAGCCCCAGCATTTT.

The rearrangement uses TRBV19 and TRBJ2-1; the D gene is possibly TRBD1 (7 bases). In germline, CDR1 is LNHDA, CDR2 SQIVND (reference sequence). The germline V and J ends were trimmed by 3 bases and 3 bases, with 9 bases remaining between them. The CDR3 has 14 amino acids. This CDR3 reads CASSMRDSYNEQFF. The CDR3 region has the DNA TGTGCCAGTAGTATGCGGGACAGCTACAATGAGCAGTTCTTC.

The sample holds many counts of this clonotype. The chain links TRBV10-3 to TRBJ1-6; TRBD1 matches 7 bases. CDR3 size: 15 residues. Germline lookup yields CDR1 ENHRY and CDR2 SYGVKD. The V and J ends lost 4 bases and 5 bases, in that order; junction bases with no gene match: 5. The CDR3 region is CAISGQGYDNSPLHF. CDR3 DNA: TGTGCCATCAGTGGACAGGGATACGATAATTCACCCCTCCACTTT.